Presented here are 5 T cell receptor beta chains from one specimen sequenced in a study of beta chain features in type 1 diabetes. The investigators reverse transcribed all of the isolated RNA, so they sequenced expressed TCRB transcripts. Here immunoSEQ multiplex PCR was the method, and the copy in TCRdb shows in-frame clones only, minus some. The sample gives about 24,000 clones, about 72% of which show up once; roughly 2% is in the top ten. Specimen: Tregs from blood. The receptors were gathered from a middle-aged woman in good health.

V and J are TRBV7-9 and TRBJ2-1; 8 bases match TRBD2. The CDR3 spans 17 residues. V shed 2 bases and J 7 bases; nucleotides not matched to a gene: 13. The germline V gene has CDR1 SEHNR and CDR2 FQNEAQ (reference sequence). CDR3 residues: CASSLSFGLARGNEQFF. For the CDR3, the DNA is TGTGCCAGCAGCTTATCTTTTGGACTAGCTCGCGGGAATGAGCAGTTCTTC. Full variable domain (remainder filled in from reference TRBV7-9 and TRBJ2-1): DTGVSQNPRHKITKRGQNVTFRCDPISEHNRLYWYRQTLGQGPEFLTYFQNEAQLEKSRLLSDRFSAERPKGSFSTLEIQRTEQGDSAMYLCASSLSFGLARGNEQFFGPGTRLTVL.

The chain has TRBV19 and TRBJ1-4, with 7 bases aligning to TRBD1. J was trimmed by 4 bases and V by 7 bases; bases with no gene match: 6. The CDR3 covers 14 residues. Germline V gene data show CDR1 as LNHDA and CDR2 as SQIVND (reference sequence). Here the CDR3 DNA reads TGTGCCAGTACAGCGACAGGGATTAATGAAAAACTGTTTTTT. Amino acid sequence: CASTATGINEKLFF.

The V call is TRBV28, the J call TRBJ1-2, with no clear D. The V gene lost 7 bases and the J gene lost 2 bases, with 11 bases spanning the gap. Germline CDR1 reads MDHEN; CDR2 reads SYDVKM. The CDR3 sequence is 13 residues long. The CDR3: CASIPRINYGYTF. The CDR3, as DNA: TGTGCCAGCATCCCCAGGATCAACTATGGCTACACCTTC.

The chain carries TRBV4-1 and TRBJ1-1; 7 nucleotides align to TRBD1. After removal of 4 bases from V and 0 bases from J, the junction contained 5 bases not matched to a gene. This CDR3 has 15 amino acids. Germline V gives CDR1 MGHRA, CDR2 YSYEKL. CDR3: CASSPWGQLNTEAFF. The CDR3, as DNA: TGCGCCAGCAGCCCCTGGGGACAGTTGAACACTGAAGCTTTCTTT.

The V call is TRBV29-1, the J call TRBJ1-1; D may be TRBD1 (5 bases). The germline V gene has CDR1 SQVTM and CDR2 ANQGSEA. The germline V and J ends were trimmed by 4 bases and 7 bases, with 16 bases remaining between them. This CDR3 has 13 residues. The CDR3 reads CSVGGQAPFEAFF. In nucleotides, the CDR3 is TGCAGCGTTGGGGGCCAGGCACCCTTTGAAGCTTTCTTT.